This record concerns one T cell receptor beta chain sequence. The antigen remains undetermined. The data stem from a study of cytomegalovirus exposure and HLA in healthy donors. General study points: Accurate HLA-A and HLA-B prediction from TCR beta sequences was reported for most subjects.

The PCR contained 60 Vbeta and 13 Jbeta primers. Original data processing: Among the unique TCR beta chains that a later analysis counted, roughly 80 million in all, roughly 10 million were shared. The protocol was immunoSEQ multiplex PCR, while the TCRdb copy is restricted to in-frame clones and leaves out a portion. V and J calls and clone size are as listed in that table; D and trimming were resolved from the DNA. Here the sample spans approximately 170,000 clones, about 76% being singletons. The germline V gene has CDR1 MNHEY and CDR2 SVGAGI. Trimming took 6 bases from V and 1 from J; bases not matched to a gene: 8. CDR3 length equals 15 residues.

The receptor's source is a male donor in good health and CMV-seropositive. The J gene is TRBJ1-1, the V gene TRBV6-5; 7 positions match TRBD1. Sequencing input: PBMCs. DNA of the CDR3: TGTGCCAGCAGGAGAACCAGGGGGACGAACACTGAAGCTTTCTTT. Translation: CASRRTRGTNTEAFF.